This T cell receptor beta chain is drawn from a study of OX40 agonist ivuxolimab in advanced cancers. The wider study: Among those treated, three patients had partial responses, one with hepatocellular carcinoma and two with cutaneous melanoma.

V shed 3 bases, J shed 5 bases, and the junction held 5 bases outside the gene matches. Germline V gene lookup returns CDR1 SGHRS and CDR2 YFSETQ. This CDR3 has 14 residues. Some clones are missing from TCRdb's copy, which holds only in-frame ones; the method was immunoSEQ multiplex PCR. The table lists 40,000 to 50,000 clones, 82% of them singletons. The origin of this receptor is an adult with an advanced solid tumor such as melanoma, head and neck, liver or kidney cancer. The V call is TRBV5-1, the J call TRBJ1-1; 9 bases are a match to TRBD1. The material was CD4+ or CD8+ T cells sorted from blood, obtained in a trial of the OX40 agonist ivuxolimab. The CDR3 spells CASSYTGGRTEAFF. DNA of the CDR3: TGCGCCAGCAGCTATACAGGGGGCAGGACTGAAGCTTTCTTT.